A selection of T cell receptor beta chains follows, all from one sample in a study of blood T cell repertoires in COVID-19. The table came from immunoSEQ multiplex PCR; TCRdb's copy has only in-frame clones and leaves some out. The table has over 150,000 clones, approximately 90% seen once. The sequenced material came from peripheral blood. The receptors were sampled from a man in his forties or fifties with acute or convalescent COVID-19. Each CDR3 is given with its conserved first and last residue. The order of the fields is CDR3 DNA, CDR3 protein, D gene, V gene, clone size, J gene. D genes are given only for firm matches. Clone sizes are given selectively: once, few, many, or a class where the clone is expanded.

CDR3nt: TGTGCCAGCAGCTTTCCAACAGGGCGGCCTAATGAAAAACTGTTTTTT
CDR3aa: CASSFPTGRPNEKLFF
d_gene: .
v_gene: TRBV7-9
abundance: .
j_gene: TRBJ1-4

CDR3nt: TGTGCCAGCTCGCTCCAGAAAGCCCAGCATTTT
CDR3aa: CASSLQKAQHF
d_gene: .
v_gene: TRBV18
abundance: .
j_gene: TRBJ1-5

CDR3nt: TGTGCCAGCAGCTTATGGGCAGGGGCGGCAACTAATGAAAAACTGTTTTTT
CDR3aa: CASSLWAGAATNEKLFF
d_gene: .
v_gene: TRBV7-9
abundance: .
j_gene: TRBJ1-4

CDR3nt: TGTGCCAGCAGTCCTGGGAGCATGGAGACCCAGTACTTC
CDR3aa: CASSPGSMETQYF
d_gene: .
v_gene: TRBV7-3
abundance: .
j_gene: TRBJ2-5

CDR3nt: TGTGCCAGCAGTTCCGGCCCTAGCGGGAGGGCCTACGAGCAGTACTTC
CDR3aa: CASSSGPSGRAYEQYF
d_gene: TRBD2
v_gene: TRBV28
abundance: .
j_gene: TRBJ2-7

CDR3nt: TGTGCCAGCAGTTACTGGAGGTCTGCCTTCTCTGGGGCCAACGTCCTGACTTTC
CDR3aa: CASSYWRSAFSGANVLTF
d_gene: .
v_gene: TRBV6-2/TRBV6-3
abundance: .
j_gene: TRBJ2-6

CDR3nt: TGTGCCAGCAGCACCCGACAGGGGGCCAGCGAGCAGTACTTC
CDR3aa: CASSTRQGASEQYF
d_gene: TRBD1
v_gene: TRBV9
abundance: .
j_gene: TRBJ2-7

CDR3nt: TGCGCCAGCAGCCGCGTGGGGCCCGAGGAGCAGTACTTC
CDR3aa: CASSRVGPEEQYF
d_gene: .
v_gene: TRBV5-1
abundance: .
j_gene: TRBJ2-7

CDR3nt: TGCAGCGCTACCGGACTAGCGGGAGGTTATGAGCAGTTCTTC
CDR3aa: CSATGLAGGYEQFF
d_gene: TRBD2
v_gene: TRBV29-1
abundance: .
j_gene: TRBJ2-1

CDR3nt: TGCGCCAGCAGCCAAGAAGGGGGTTCCTACAATGAGCAGTTCTTC
CDR3aa: CASSQEGGSYNEQFF
d_gene: .
v_gene: TRBV4-1
abundance: few
j_gene: TRBJ2-1

CDR3nt: TGCGCCAGCAGCCAAGATGGGACAGGGATTGAAAAACTGTTTTTT
CDR3aa: CASSQDGTGIEKLFF
d_gene: TRBD1
v_gene: TRBV4-1
abundance: .
j_gene: TRBJ1-4

CDR3nt: TGTGCCAGCAGCTGGGACAGGGGGCTGTCACCCCTCCACTTT
CDR3aa: CASSWDRGLSPLHF
d_gene: TRBD1
v_gene: TRBV27
abundance: .
j_gene: TRBJ1-6

CDR3nt: TGTGCCATCAGTGAGTCGAGGTGGCCTCCCCCCATGAACTCTGGAAACACCATATATTTT
CDR3aa: CAISESRWPPPMNSGNTIYF
d_gene: .
v_gene: TRBV10-3
abundance: .
j_gene: TRBJ1-3

CDR3nt: TGCGCCAGCAGCCCTGGGACAGGCTGGGAAGAGACCCAGTACTTC
CDR3aa: CASSPGTGWEETQYF
d_gene: TRBD1
v_gene: TRBV5-1
abundance: .
j_gene: TRBJ2-5

CDR3nt: TGTGCTACTCACAGGGTAGGGAACACTGAAGCTTTCTTT
CDR3aa: CATHRVGNTEAFF
d_gene: .
v_gene: TRBV12-5
abundance: .
j_gene: TRBJ1-1

CDR3nt: TGCGCCAGCAGCTTGGATACGGGACTATACAATGAGCAGTTCTTC
CDR3aa: CASSLDTGLYNEQFF
d_gene: TRBD2
v_gene: TRBV5-1
abundance: .
j_gene: TRBJ2-1

CDR3nt: TGTGCCAGCAGTAGCCGAGGAGGGTACAATCAGCCCCAGCATTTT
CDR3aa: CASSSRGGYNQPQHF
d_gene: .
v_gene: TRBV27
abundance: .
j_gene: TRBJ1-5